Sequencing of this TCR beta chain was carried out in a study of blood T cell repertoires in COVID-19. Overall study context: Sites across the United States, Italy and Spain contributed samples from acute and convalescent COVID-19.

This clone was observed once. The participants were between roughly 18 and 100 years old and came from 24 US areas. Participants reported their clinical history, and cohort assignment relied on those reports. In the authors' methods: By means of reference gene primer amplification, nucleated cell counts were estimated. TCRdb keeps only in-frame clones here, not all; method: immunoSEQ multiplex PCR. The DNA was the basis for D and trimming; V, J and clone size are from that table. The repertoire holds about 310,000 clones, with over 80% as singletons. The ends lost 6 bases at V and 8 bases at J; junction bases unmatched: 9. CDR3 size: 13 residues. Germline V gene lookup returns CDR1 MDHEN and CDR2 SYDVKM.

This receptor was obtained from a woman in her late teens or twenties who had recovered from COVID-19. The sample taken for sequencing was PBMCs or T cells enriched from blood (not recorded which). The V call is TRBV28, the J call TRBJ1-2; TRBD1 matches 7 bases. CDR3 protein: CASSRTSGGGYTF. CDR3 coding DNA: TGTGCCAGCAGCCGGACATCAGGGGGGGGCTACACCTTC.